This entry is about one T cell receptor beta chain. As yet, its antigen is unknown. The data originate from a study of T cells in Graves' hyperthyroidism and ophthalmopathy. Study-wide context: Specimen type is peripheral blood, collected at initial diagnosis prior to any treatment. Study results and limitations: Progression to ophthalmopathy was predicted a median of about 6.6 months early. Blood samples included most of the expanded thyroid clonotypes exceeding 0.001.

CDR1 and CDR2 (germline): SGHDN, FVKESK. V shed 5 bases and J 7 bases; nucleotides not matched to a gene: 14. The CDR3 is made up of 17 amino acids. The study excluded patients with uncontrolled infection, other autoimmune disease, pregnancy or lactation. Amplification of TCR beta CDR3 regions was performed using RNA transcripts as template. The HTBI primer set served for first-round RT-PCR of the TCR CDR3. TCRdb ran MiXCR on the multiplex PCR reads and lists one entry per CDR3 protein. Of about 380,000 distinct CDR3 sequences in the sample, 15% to 20% were seen once. The TCR originated in a man aged 18 to 30 with Graves' ophthalmopathy. The chain uses TRBV14 and TRBJ1-1, with 12 bases that match TRBD1. Sequencing input: blood. DNA of the CDR3: TGTGCCAGCAGCAGAGGGGGGGCCCGGGACAGGGGGCTTGAAGCTTTCTTT. Translation gives CASSRGGARDRGLEAFF. Drawing the rest from reference TRBV14 and TRBJ1-1, the complete variable domain is EAGVTQFPSHSVIEKGQTVTLRCDPISGHDNLYWYRRVMGKEIKFLLHFVKESKQDESGMPNNRFLAERTGGTYSTLKVQPAELEDSGVYFCASSRGGARDRGLEAFFGQGTRLTVV.